A selection of T cell receptor beta chains follows, all from one sample in a study of T cell responses to AZD1222 COVID-19 vaccine. The repertoire was sequenced with immunoSEQ multiplex PCR; TCRdb's copy has only in-frame clones and lacks some. The sample lists over 100,000 clones, 90% seen once, with about 7% in the top ten. The sample consisted of peripheral blood, taken on day 0 of AZD1222 vaccination. Receptors originate from an adult in good health. CDR3s include the opening cysteine and the closing phenylalanine or tryptophan. The D gene is left open where the match is weak. Not all rows give a size; the values are once, few, many and, for expanded clones, a class.

clone_size,j_call,v_call,d_call,cdr3_aa,cdr3_nt
-,TRBJ1-1,TRBV4-2,-,CASTHGGNTEAFF,TGTGCCAGCACCCACGGGGGGAACACTGAAGCTTTCTTT
-,TRBJ2-7,TRBV10-3,TRBD1,CAISEFKLTTDRDSYEQYF,TGTGCCATCAGTGAGTTTAAACTAACCACTGACAGGGACTCCTACGAGCAGTACTTC
-,TRBJ2-1,TRBV5-4,-,CASSWGLSGNEQFF,TGTGCCAGCAGCTGGGGCCTTTCGGGCAATGAGCAGTTCTTC
-,TRBJ1-3,TRBV18,-,CASSRSGAGNTIYF,TGTGCCAGCTCACGATCAGGGGCTGGAAACACCATATATTTT
-,TRBJ1-1,TRBV6-4,-,CASSDELNTEAFF,TGTGCCAGCAGTGACGAACTGAACACTGAAGCTTTCTTT
-,TRBJ2-5,TRBV28,-,CASSFAGQDQETQYF,TGTGCCAGCAGTTTCGCGGGGCAGGACCAAGAGACCCAGTACTTC
-,TRBJ1-5,TRBV28,-,CANPGTFSNQPQHF,TGTGCCAACCCTGGGACATTTAGCAATCAGCCCCAGCATTTT
-,TRBJ2-7,TRBV19,-,CASSMGLHEQYF,TGTGCCAGTAGTATGGGTCTACACGAGCAGTACTTC
once,TRBJ2-5,TRBV3-1/TRBV3-2,-,CASSQDNAGTQYF,TGTGCCAGCAGCCAAGATAACGCAGGGACCCAGTACTTC
-,TRBJ1-2,TRBV7-9,-,CASSLDVGPRLTF,TGTGCCAGCAGCTTAGATGTCGGGCCTCGACTCACCTTC
-,TRBJ1-4,TRBV28,-,CASSLGREGTNEKLFF,TGTGCCAGCAGTTTGGGCAGGGAGGGCACTAATGAAAAACTGTTTTTT
-,TRBJ1-2,TRBV19,TRBD1,CASRPGQGIAGYTF,TGTGCCAGTAGACCGGGACAGGGAATCGCTGGCTACACCTTC
-,TRBJ1-2,TRBV30,-,CAWSGGGYTF,TGTGCCTGGAGTGGCGGTGGCTACACCTTC
-,TRBJ1-1,TRBV19,-,CASSPGALFEAFF,TGTGCCAGTAGTCCTGGGGCCCTATTTGAAGCTTTCTTT
-,TRBJ1-5,TRBV21-1,-,CASSPKVGDQPQHF,TGTGCCAGCAGCCCAAAGGTGGGCGATCAGCCCCAGCATTTT
-,TRBJ1-1,TRBV4-1,-,CASSQGLSTNTEAFF,TGCGCCAGCAGCCAGGGGTTGAGTACGAACACTGAAGCTTTCTTT
once,TRBJ2-3,TRBV2,-,CASSRIALSTDTQYF,TGTGCCAGCAGTAGGATAGCGCTTAGCACAGATACGCAGTATTTT
-,TRBJ1-2,TRBV9,TRBD1,CASSVSQGDYGYTF,TGTGCCAGCAGCGTGAGTCAGGGGGACTATGGCTACACCTTC
-,TRBJ2-7,TRBV4-3,-,CASSQGPGAPYEQYF,TGCGCCAGCAGCCAAGGGCCAGGGGCTCCCTACGAGCAGTACTTC
-,TRBJ2-5,TRBV12-3/TRBV12-4,-,CASSLTVSETQYF,TGTGCCAGCAGCCTAACGGTATCGGAGACCCAGTACTTC
once,TRBJ2-7,TRBV5-5,-,CASSLVSSYEQYF,TGTGCCAGCAGCTTGGTATCGTCGTACGAGCAGTACTTC
few,TRBJ1-1,TRBV5-1,-,CASSRLGGTEAFF,TGCGCCAGCAGCAGACTAGGGGGCACTGAAGCTTTCTTT
-,TRBJ1-2,TRBV29-1,-,CSVEIYSEAVSTF,TGCAGCGTTGAAATATACAGCGAGGCAGTCTCCACCTTC
-,TRBJ1-5,TRBV23-1,-,CASSHLPTGAFIQPQHF,TGCGCCAGCAGTCACCTCCCCACGGGGGCGTTTATCCAGCCCCAGCATTTT
-,TRBJ1-2,TRBV12-3/TRBV12-4,-,CASSFSGYGYTF,TGTGCCAGCAGTTTTTCGGGGTATGGCTACACCTTC
-,TRBJ1-6,TRBV28,TRBD1,CASSSGQASFLALHF,TGTGCCAGCAGTTCGGGACAGGCAAGTTTTCTGGCCCTCCACTTT
few,TRBJ2-3,TRBV6-1,-,CASSETSGRGTDTQYF,TGTGCCAGCAGTGAAACATCAGGACGAGGCACAGATACGCAGTATTTT
-,TRBJ1-4,TRBV6-2/TRBV6-3,TRBD1,CASSPGTGDEKLFF,TGTGCCAGCAGCCCCGGGACAGGGGATGAAAAACTGTTTTTT
-,TRBJ1-2,TRBV4-2,-,CASSQEREGGGYTF,TGTGCCAGCAGCCAAGAGAGGGAAGGGGGTGGCTACACCTTC
-,TRBJ2-7,TRBV18,-,CASSPQEVGGYEQYF,TGTGCCAGCTCACCCCAGGAGGTAGGAGGTTACGAGCAGTACTTC
-,TRBJ1-5,TRBV4-3,TRBD1,CASSPQGVGQPQHF,TGCGCCAGCAGCCCCCAGGGGGTCGGTCAGCCCCAGCATTTT
-,TRBJ1-2,TRBV6-6,TRBD1,CASSYSTRGSVYGYTF,TGTGCCAGCAGTTACTCGACCAGGGGGTCGGTCTATGGCTACACCTTC
once,TRBJ1-6,TRBV5-4,-,CASSPGVDYNSPLHF,TGTGCCAGCAGTCCAGGGGTTGACTATAATTCACCCCTCCACTTT